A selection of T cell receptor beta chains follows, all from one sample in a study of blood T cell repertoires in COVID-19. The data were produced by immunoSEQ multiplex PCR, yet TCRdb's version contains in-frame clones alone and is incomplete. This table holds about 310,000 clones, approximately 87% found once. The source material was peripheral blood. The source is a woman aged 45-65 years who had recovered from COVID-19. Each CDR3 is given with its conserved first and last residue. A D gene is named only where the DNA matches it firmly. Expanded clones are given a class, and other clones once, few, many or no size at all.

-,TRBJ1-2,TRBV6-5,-,TGTGCCAGCAGTTACCTCATTCCACGGGGCTACACCTTC,CASSYLIPRGYTF
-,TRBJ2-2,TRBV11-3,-,TGTGCCAGCAGCTTATCCAGGGCCGGGGAGCTGTTTTTT,CASSLSRAGELFF
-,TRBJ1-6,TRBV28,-,TGTGCCAGCAGTTTCGGCGACAGGTCCTATTCACCCCTCCACTTT,CASSFGDRSYSPLHF
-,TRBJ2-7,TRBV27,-,TGTGCCAGCAGTTTATCCCACGACAGATCTTCCTCCTACGAGCAGTACTTC,CASSLSHDRSSSYEQYF
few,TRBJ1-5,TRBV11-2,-,TGTGCCAGCAGCTTAGCCTATAATCAGCCCCAGCATTTT,CASSLAYNQPQHF
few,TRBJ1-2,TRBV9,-,TGTGCCAGCAGCGCTGAACAGGTAGCCCTTGACTACACCTTC,CASSAEQVALDYTF
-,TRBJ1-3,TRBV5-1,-,TGCGCCAGCAGCTCGAGAGCGTCTGGAAACACCATATATTTT,CASSSRASGNTIYF
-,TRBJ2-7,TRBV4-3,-,TGCGCCAGCAGCCAAGATACTACGGGAGTGGTCTCCTACGAGCAGTACTTC,CASSQDTTGVVSYEQYF
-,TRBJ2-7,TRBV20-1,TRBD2,TGCAGTGCTAGTCCCCCGGGACTAGCGGGAGACTACGAGCAGTACTTC,CSASPPGLAGDYEQYF
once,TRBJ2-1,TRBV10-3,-,TGTGCCACCACGAACAGGGAACTTGAATTCTTC,CATTNRELEFF
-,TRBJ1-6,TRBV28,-,TGTGCCAGCACACCTGGAGGGACCGGTGTTGCACCCCTCCACTTT,CASTPGGTGVAPLHF
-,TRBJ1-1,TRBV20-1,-,TGCAGTGCTAGTCCTCAGGGGTCTGAAGCTTTCTTT,CSASPQGSEAFF
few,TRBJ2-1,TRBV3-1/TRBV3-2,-,TGTGCCAGCAGCTTCGGGACTTTGGATGAGCAGTTCTTC,CASSFGTLDEQFF
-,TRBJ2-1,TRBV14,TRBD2,TGTGCCAGCAGCCAAAAGCCCGCTAGCGGGATTATAAATGAGCAGTTCTTC,CASSQKPASGIINEQFF
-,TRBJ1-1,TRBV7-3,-,TGTGCCAGCAGCTTAGGAGCAAACACTGAAGCTTTCTTT,CASSLGANTEAFF
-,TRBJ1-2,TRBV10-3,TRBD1,TGTGCCATCAGCGGACAGGGGAGCGGCTACACCTTC,CAISGQGSGYTF